This record concerns one TCR beta chain sequence. The antigen it recognizes is unknown. Base-call qualities are not available, and no considerably larger clone is one nucleotide away. The data belong to a study of response to subunit inactivated influenza vaccine (dated by TCRdb to about 2018). About the investigation overall: The study used deep quantitative T cell receptor repertoire profiling to track responses to a trivalent subunit inactivated influenza vaccine. What the study reported, not specific to this receptor: The authors proposed that each seasonal influenza vaccination may bring in only a limited number of new T cells.

Trimming takes 7 bases from V and 2 bases from J, and the germline ends sit 9 bases apart. In the germline V gene, CDR1 corresponds to MNHEY and CDR2 to SVGEGT. The CDR3 sequence holds 14 residues, the cysteine and phenylalanine included. The sequence is cut down to CDR3 DNA, 42 bases in frame from base 1. Library preparation employed RT-PCR. TCRdb shows the sequencer as Illumina HiSeq 2500. TCRdb itself trimmed the public reads at Q25 with fastp, ran MiXCR and retained productive beta chains. Every distinct CDR3 protein forms one entry, paired with its most common genes and DNA. Within this sample are around 570,000 distinct CDR3 sequences, with about 7.6% of them counted one time only. Jointly, the top ten make up roughly 13% of the sample.

The TCR originated in a man in his fifties or sixties who received an inactivated influenza vaccine. Donor details come from another sample of the same person, matched by shared clones. The sample was PBMCs from blood, taken less than 30 months after vaccination. The chain was built from TRBV6-2 or TRBV6-3 and TRBJ2-6; confidence is insufficient to name the D gene. The CDR3 sequence is CASTGPTGANVLTF. The nucleotide sequence is given as TGTGCCAGCACCGGACCCACTGGGGCCAACGTCCTGACTTTC.